The T cell receptor (beta chain) under discussion was sequenced for a study of cytomegalovirus exposure and HLA in healthy donors. Study results and caveats: Prior analysis indicated that the majority of TCR beta V segments exhibited productivity approximately 87% or approximately 30% of the time.

The germline gives CDR1 KGHSY, CDR2 FQNENV. V lost 0 bases, J lost 1 base, and 5 bases stayed unmatched. There are 17 residues in the CDR3. It was healthy bone marrow donors who served as donors. A multiplex PCR was run with 60 Vbeta primers and 13 Jbeta primers. The assay was immunoSEQ multiplex PCR, and TCRdb's table has in-frame clones only and misses some. The sample holds under 200,000 clones; over 65% are singletons and the top ten take under 2.5%. Concerning this clone itself: The antigen remains undetermined.

This chain uses TRBV16 with TRBJ2-3; 9 nucleotides match TRBD1. Sequencing used PBMCs. This clonotype was obtained from a man in his sixties in good health and CMV-seronegative. CDR3 in DNA: TGTGCCAGCAGCCAATCGGGACAGGGATTGGGCACAGATACGCAGTATTTT. It specifies CASSQSGQGLGTDTQYF.